The T cell receptor (beta chain) under discussion was sequenced for a study of cytomegalovirus exposure and HLA in healthy donors. Whole-study results and caveats: Within an earlier analysis, most TCR beta V segments proved productive either about 90% or about 30% of the time.

60 Vbeta and 13 Jbeta primers were used in PCR. TCRdb's table, derived via immunoSEQ multiplex PCR, lists solely in-frame clones and lacks some. There are about 210,000 clones in the sample; 75% to 80% occur only once, and less than 2% lies in the top ten. In regard to this clone: The target antigen is unknown.

Germline V lookup: CDR1 LNHDA, CDR2 SQIVND (reference sequence). This CDR3 region has 12 residues. V gave up 9 bases and J gave up 8 bases; unmatched junction bases: 3. The origin of this receptor is a male donor in good health and CMV-seronegative. Sequenced sample: PBMCs. The chain has TRBV19 and TRBJ1-4, with 10 bases matching TRBD1. CDR3 region: CASGDRGEKLFF. In DNA form, the CDR3 reads TGTGCCAGCGGGGACAGGGGAGAAAAACTGTTTTTT.